The 26 T cell receptor beta chains listed next were all sequenced from one sample in a study of T-cell reconstitution after alpha-beta-depleted transplantation in children. Study outcomes and limitations: About two months after transplant, alpha-beta T cells reportedly came from several hundred expanded graft clones.

No antigen has been assigned to these receptors. Unique molecular identifiers tagged the TCRbeta library. TCRdb processed the PCR reads anew with MiXCR; each CDR3 protein has one entry. The sample records fewer than 40,000 distinct CDR3 sequences, 6% to 8.5% being singletons. This specimen was peripheral blood, taken 60 days after TCRalphabeta/CD19-depleted stem cell transplant. The source is a child under two years old who had a stem cell transplant for acute myeloid leukemia, so the T cells may come from the graft donor.

This clonotype was observed at least ten times. This chain uses TRBV5-1 with TRBJ1-5; D is undetermined. CDR1 is SGHRS and CDR2 is YFSETQ in the germline V gene. With 4 bases removed from V and 3 bases from J, the gap between germline ends came to 2 bases. This CDR3 spans 11 amino acids. The DNA for the CDR3 is TGCGCCAGCAGCGCCAATCAGCCCCAGCATTTT. This codes for CASSANQPQHF.

This clonotype showed up many times. The chain recombines TRBV2 with TRBJ2-3; possible D gene TRBD2, 6 bases. The CDR3 sequence is 12 residues long. Germline V gene sequence: CDR1 SNHLY, CDR2 FYNNEI. V was trimmed by 6 bases and J by 7 bases, leaving 11 bases between them. The CDR3 DNA follows: TGTGCCAGCAGGCCGGGGGTATATACGCAGTATTTT. Protein product: CASRPGVYTQYF.

The sample holds many counts of this clonotype. The chain couples TRBV4-3 to TRBJ2-2; tentatively, D is TRBD2 (7 bases). This CDR3 is built from 17 residues. Between the trimmed V and J ends, which lost 0 bases and 3 bases, there was a span of 14 bases. Germline V lookup: CDR1 LGHNA, CDR2 YSLEER. The CDR3 DNA follows: TGCGCCAGCAGCCAAGAAGTGGGGGGGCCGTACACCGGGGAGCTGTTTTTT. Its protein product is CASSQEVGGPYTGELFF.

Ten or more counts support this clonotype. J is TRBJ1-2 and V is TRBV7-9, with no clear D. Per germline, CDR1 SEHNR and CDR2 FQNEAQ (reference sequence). V shed 1 base and J shed 2 bases, with 5 bases lying between them. This CDR3 has 13 amino acids. Here the CDR3 reads CASSLEGNYGYTF. The CDR3 bases are TGTGCCAGCAGCTTAGAAGGCAACTATGGCTACACCTTC. The whole variable domain, filled in from reference TRBV7-9 and TRBJ1-2, reads DTGVSQNPRHKITKRGQNVTFRCDPISEHNRLYWYRQTLGQGPEFLTYFQNEAQLEKSRLLSDRFSAERPKGSFSTLEIQRTEQGDSAMYLCASSLEGNYGYTFGSGTRLTVV.

This clonotype was seen many times. The chain carries TRBV12-3 or TRBV12-4 and TRBJ2-2; tentative D call: TRBD2 (5 bases). The CDR3 extends over 16 amino acids. V was pared by 2 bases and J by 0 bases, with 10 bases between. DNA for the CDR3: TGTGCCAGCAGTTTAATGGTCGGGGCGAACACCGGGGAGCTGTTTTTT. Translation: CASSLMVGANTGELFF.

This clonotype was seen many times. The V gene is TRBV25-1, the J gene TRBJ2-1; D may match TRBD1 or TRBD2 (6 bases each). V was cut by 8 bases and J by 1 base, with 12 bases left in between. Looked up from germline, CDR1 is MGHDK and CDR2 is SYGVNS. The CDR3 covers 14 residues. The CDR3 loop is CASEGGLSYNEQFF. The CDR3 DNA follows: TGTGCCAGCGAAGGGGGGCTTTCCTACAATGAGCAGTTCTTC.

At least ten counts were recorded for this clonotype. The chain combines TRBV4-3 with TRBJ1-2, with a weak D call TRBD1 (6 bases). The CDR3 totals 17 residues. The germline CDR1 and CDR2 sequences are LGHNA and YSLEER. With 0 bases removed from V and 2 bases from J, the gap between germline ends came to 16 bases. Here the CDR3 reads CASSQEQGVKRNYGYTF. DNA of the CDR3: TGCGCCAGCAGCCAAGAACAGGGTGTAAAAAGGAACTATGGCTACACCTTC.

With respect to this clonotype: A much larger clone sits a single nucleotide away, making a read error possible. The V gene is TRBV3-1, the J gene TRBJ2-1; 8 nucleotides agree with TRBD2. V shed 8 bases, J shed 5 bases, and the junction held 20 bases outside the gene matches. CDR3 length: 18 residues. From germline, CDR1 is LGHDT and CDR2 YNNKEL (reference sequence). The CDR3 nucleotides read TGTGCCAGCTGTTCCCTCGGGAGAGCGGGAGCAGATAACAATGAGCAGTTCTTC. This translates into CASCSLGRAGADNNEQFF.

This clonotype is judged medium-sized. The genes are TRBV7-6 and TRBJ2-7; 10 bases are shared with TRBD2. This CDR3 spans 17 amino acids. In germline, CDR1 is SGHVS, CDR2 FNYEAQ. With 8 bases clipped from V and 5 bases from J, the junction kept 18 bases outside the gene matches. CDR3 protein: CASRKREGPRGSHEQYF. The CDR3 nucleotides are TGTGCCAGCCGAAAGCGGGAGGGCCCGCGTGGTTCCCACGAGCAGTACTTC. Full variable domain (rest looked up from reference TRBV7-6 and TRBJ2-7): GAGVSQSPRYKVTKRGQDVALRCDPISGHVSLYWYRQALGQGPEFLTYFNYEAQQDKSGLPNDRFSAERPEGSISTLTIQRTEQRDSAMYRCASRKREGPRGSHEQYFGPGTRLTVT.

Many counts were recorded for this clonotype. The J gene is TRBJ1-2, the V gene TRBV4-3; D not resolved. The V and J ends lost 0 bases and 0 bases respectively, with 8 bases between them. This CDR3 spans 15 amino acids. Germline CDR1 and CDR2: LGHNA and YSLEER. The CDR3 sequence is CASSQEADANYGYTF. CDR3 nucleotides: TGCGCCAGCAGCCAAGAGGCAGATGCTAACTATGGCTACACCTTC.

This clonotype was detected ten times or more. V and J are TRBV12-3 or TRBV12-4 and TRBJ2-7; TRBD1 matches 9 bases. V was clipped by 6 bases and J by 3 bases; unmatched bases: 9. This CDR3 spans 15 amino acids. The CDR3 DNA reads TGTGCCAGCAGGTCTGACAGGGGGTCCCACTACGAGCAGTACTTC. Encoded protein: CASRSDRGSHYEQYF.

This clonotype has at least ten counts. The V and J genes are TRBV7-2 and TRBJ2-7; no firm D call. Germline values: CDR1 SGHTA, CDR2 FQGNSA. There are 15 residues in the CDR3. V shed 0 bases and J shed 6 bases, with 15 bases lying between them. The CDR3 region has the DNA TGTGCCAGCAGCTTAGCGCGTAGTCCATTCACCGAGCAGTACTTC. It translates to CASSLARSPFTEQYF.

The J gene is TRBJ2-2, the V gene TRBV2, with 8 bases aligning to TRBD1. Germline V CDR1 and CDR2: SNHLY, FYNNEI. The CDR3 consists of 13 residues. With 3 bases clipped from V and 9 bases from J, the junction kept 3 bases outside the gene matches. CDR3 DNA sequence: TGTGCCAGCAGTGATGGACAGGGCTGGGAGCTGTTTTTT. Translating gives CASSDGQGWELFF.

In its sample, this clonotype was seen many times. The chain's CDR3 is CSVAGRPYEQYF. The CDR3 DNA is TGCAGCGTGGCCGGACGGCCCTACGAGCAGTACTTC. The chain carries TRBV29-1 and TRBJ2-7; D gene ambiguous. V was shortened by 6 bases and J by 2 bases, with 11 bases between the two germline ends. The CDR3 consists of 12 residues. CDR1 and CDR2 (germline): SQVTM, ANQGSEA.

This clonotype was detected many times. The chain employs TRBV4-3 and TRBJ2-3; D gene ambiguous. Germline V gives CDR1 LGHNA, CDR2 YSLEER. Trimming pared 0 bases from V and 0 bases from J, leaving 4 bases between. CDR3 length: 14 amino acids. This CDR3 reads CASSQDQSTDTQYF. DNA of the CDR3: TGCGCCAGCAGCCAAGACCAGAGCACAGATACGCAGTATTTT.

The chain employs TRBV11-2 and TRBJ2-7; TRBD2 might be the D (5 bases). Germline loops: CDR1 SGHAT, CDR2 FQNNGV. The CDR3 runs 13 residues. V was pared by 3 bases and J by 5 bases, with 11 bases between. The CDR3 loop is CASSLGRLNEQYF. In nucleotides, the CDR3 is TGTGCCAGCAGCTTGGGGAGACTGAACGAGCAGTACTTC.

This clonotype was seen ten or more times. The gene calls are TRBV4-3 and TRBJ2-3; 10 nucleotides agree with TRBD2. V lost 0 bases to trimming and J lost 6 bases; unmatched junction nucleotides: 3. The CDR3 has 15 amino acids. Germline CDR1 is LGHNA and CDR2 is YSLEER. The CDR3 DNA sequence: TGCGCCAGCAGCCAAGACCCTAGCGGGAGTGATACGCAGTATTTT. As protein: CASSQDPSGSDTQYF.

There are many counts of this clonotype. The chain uses TRBV7-9 and TRBJ2-7, with 7 bases that match TRBD1. Trimming cost V 6 bases and J 12 bases; bases outside gene matches: 8. Germline V gene data show CDR1 as SEHNR and CDR2 as FQNEAQ (reference sequence). There are 11 residues in the CDR3. The CDR3 coding sequence is TGTGCCAGCAGAATCGACAGGGAAGTGTACTTC. The encoded protein is CASRIDREVYF.

This clonotype was seen repeatedly, ten times or more. This rearrangement joins TRBV7-2 to TRBJ2-3; TRBD1 is a possible D gene (6 bases). The germline V and J ends were trimmed by 1 base and 4 bases, with 9 bases remaining between them. Germline CDR1 is SGHTA and CDR2 is FQGNSA. The CDR3 has 14 residues. The chain's CDR3 is CASSLEDSADTQYF. CDR3 in DNA: TGTGCCAGCAGCTTAGAGGACAGCGCAGATACGCAGTATTTT.

Many counts were recorded for this clonotype. This chain links TRBV2 with TRBJ1-6, with 8 bases aligning to TRBD1. Trimming cost V 4 bases and J 8 bases; bases outside gene matches: 4. Germline V CDR1 and CDR2: SNHLY, FYNNEI. The CDR3 length is 14 residues. CDR3 amino acids: CASSVRGRDSPLHF. The CDR3 DNA sequence: TGTGCCAGCAGTGTCAGGGGGCGCGATTCACCCCTCCACTTT.

This clonotype was picked up many times. The chain has TRBV3-1 and TRBJ2-1; unclear D gene. Per the germline V gene, CDR1 is LGHDT and CDR2 is YNNKEL (reference sequence). Trimming cost V 1 base and J 4 bases, with 11 bases left between them. The CDR3 is made up of 15 amino acids. In DNA, the CDR3 is TGTGCCAGCAGCCAAGTGAACACCCCTTACAATGAGCAGTTCTTC. Protein product: CASSQVNTPYNEQFF.

The chain recombines TRBV7-9 with TRBJ1-4; D remains ambiguous. The CDR3 runs 14 residues. Germline CDR1 reads SEHNR; CDR2 reads FQNEAQ (reference sequence). Trimming took 4 bases from V and 3 from J, leaving 9 bases between them. DNA of the CDR3: TGTGCCAGCAGCTCATACGGACCTAATGAAAAACTGTTTTTT. Translation gives CASSSYGPNEKLFF.

This clonotype was observed many times. The V and J genes are TRBV12-3 or TRBV12-4 and TRBJ2-7, with 8 bases matching TRBD1. The CDR3 runs to 15 residues. J gave up 1 base and V 6 bases, and 8 bases lay outside the gene matches. Written as DNA, the CDR3 is TGTGCCAGCAGCCAAGGGGACAGGTTATCCTACGAGCAGTACTTC. This gives the protein CASSQGDRLSYEQYF.

This clonotype occurred many times. The chain employs TRBV6-5 and TRBJ2-3, with 10 bases identical to TRBD2. Germline CDR1 reads MNHEY; CDR2 reads SVGAGI. CDR3 size: 14 residues. The trim removed 2 bases at V and 5 bases at J, leaving 1 base unmatched. CDR3 coding DNA: TGTGCCAGCAGTTACCGACTAGCGGGAGATACGCAGTATTTT. Translating it yields CASSYRLAGDTQYF.

This clonotype has at least ten counts. This chain connects TRBV5-1 to TRBJ1-1; TRBD1 might be the D (5 bases). The CDR3 length is 15 residues. Germline values: CDR1 SGHRS, CDR2 YFSETQ. V was trimmed by 2 bases and J by 0 bases, leaving 11 bases between them. Here the CDR3 DNA reads TGCGCCAGCAGCTTCGGGGGGACGGTGAACACTGAAGCTTTCTTT. Protein sequence: CASSFGGTVNTEAFF.

This clonotype occurred many times. This chain joins TRBV27 and TRBJ2-3; TRBD2 matches 11 bases. V trimming: 2 bases; J trimming: 6 bases; junction bases outside the gene matches: 4. The CDR3 has 15 residues. Per germline, CDR1 MNHEY and CDR2 SMNVEV (reference sequence). The CDR3, as DNA: TGTGCCAGCAGTTTAACTAGCGGGAGAGGGGATACGCAGTATTTT. Translated: CASSLTSGRGDTQYF.